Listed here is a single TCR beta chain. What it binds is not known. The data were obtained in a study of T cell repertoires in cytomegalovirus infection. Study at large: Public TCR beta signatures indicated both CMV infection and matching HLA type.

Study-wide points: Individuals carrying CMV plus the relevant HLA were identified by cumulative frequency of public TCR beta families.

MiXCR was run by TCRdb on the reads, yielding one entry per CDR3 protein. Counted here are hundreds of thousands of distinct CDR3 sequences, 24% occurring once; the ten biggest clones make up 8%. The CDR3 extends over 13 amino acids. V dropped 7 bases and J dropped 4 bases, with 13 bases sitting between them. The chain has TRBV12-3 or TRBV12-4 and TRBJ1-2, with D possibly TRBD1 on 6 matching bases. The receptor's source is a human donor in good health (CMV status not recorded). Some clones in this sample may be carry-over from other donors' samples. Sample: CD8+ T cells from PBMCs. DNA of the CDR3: TGTGCCAGCACCTCTACAGGGAGCTATGGCTACACCTTC. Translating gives CASTSTGSYGYTF.